One T cell receptor (beta chain) is described in this entry. What it binds is unknown. These data belong to a study of shared clonotypes between healthy human individuals. Study as a whole: Two women and a few men aged 18 to 49 served as donors.

Healthy adults negative for HIV, lacking recent acute infections or vaccinations, served as donors. Subsets obtained from CD4+ cells comprised CD45RA+ naive and CD45RA-negative memory cells. Overall study results and limits: Larger estimated richness was generally recorded for naive subsets relative to memory subsets.

Assay: immunoSEQ multiplex PCR; the TCRdb copy retains only in-frame clones and omits some. The sample yields under 1,900,000 clones, about 98.5% seen once. The length of the CDR3 is 17 residues. The source is a man aged 30 to 45 in good health. The specimen sequenced was naive CD4+ T cells sorted from blood. Regarding subset: CD45RA+ positively selected. This chain links TRBV1 with TRBJ2-3; the D call of TRBD2 is as the table states it, not checked on the DNA. TRBV1 is labeled a pseudogene. Here the CDR3 reads CTSSQGGTSGPTDTQYF. The CDR3, as DNA: TGCACCAGCAGCCAAGGAGGGACTAGCGGACCCACAGATACGCAGTATTTT.